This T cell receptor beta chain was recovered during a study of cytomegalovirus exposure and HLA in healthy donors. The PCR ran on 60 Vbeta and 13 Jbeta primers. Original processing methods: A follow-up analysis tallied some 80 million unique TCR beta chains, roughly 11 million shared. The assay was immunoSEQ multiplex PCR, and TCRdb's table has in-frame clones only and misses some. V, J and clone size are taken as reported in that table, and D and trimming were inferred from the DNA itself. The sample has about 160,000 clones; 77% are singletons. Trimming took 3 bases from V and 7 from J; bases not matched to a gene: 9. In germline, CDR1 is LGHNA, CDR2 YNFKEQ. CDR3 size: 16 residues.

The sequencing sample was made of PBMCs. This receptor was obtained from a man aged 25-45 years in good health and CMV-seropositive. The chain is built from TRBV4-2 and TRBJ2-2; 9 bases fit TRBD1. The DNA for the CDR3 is TGTGCCAGCAGCCACTCTTTGGACAGGGGAATCGGGGAGCTGTTTTTT. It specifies CASSHSLDRGIGELFF.